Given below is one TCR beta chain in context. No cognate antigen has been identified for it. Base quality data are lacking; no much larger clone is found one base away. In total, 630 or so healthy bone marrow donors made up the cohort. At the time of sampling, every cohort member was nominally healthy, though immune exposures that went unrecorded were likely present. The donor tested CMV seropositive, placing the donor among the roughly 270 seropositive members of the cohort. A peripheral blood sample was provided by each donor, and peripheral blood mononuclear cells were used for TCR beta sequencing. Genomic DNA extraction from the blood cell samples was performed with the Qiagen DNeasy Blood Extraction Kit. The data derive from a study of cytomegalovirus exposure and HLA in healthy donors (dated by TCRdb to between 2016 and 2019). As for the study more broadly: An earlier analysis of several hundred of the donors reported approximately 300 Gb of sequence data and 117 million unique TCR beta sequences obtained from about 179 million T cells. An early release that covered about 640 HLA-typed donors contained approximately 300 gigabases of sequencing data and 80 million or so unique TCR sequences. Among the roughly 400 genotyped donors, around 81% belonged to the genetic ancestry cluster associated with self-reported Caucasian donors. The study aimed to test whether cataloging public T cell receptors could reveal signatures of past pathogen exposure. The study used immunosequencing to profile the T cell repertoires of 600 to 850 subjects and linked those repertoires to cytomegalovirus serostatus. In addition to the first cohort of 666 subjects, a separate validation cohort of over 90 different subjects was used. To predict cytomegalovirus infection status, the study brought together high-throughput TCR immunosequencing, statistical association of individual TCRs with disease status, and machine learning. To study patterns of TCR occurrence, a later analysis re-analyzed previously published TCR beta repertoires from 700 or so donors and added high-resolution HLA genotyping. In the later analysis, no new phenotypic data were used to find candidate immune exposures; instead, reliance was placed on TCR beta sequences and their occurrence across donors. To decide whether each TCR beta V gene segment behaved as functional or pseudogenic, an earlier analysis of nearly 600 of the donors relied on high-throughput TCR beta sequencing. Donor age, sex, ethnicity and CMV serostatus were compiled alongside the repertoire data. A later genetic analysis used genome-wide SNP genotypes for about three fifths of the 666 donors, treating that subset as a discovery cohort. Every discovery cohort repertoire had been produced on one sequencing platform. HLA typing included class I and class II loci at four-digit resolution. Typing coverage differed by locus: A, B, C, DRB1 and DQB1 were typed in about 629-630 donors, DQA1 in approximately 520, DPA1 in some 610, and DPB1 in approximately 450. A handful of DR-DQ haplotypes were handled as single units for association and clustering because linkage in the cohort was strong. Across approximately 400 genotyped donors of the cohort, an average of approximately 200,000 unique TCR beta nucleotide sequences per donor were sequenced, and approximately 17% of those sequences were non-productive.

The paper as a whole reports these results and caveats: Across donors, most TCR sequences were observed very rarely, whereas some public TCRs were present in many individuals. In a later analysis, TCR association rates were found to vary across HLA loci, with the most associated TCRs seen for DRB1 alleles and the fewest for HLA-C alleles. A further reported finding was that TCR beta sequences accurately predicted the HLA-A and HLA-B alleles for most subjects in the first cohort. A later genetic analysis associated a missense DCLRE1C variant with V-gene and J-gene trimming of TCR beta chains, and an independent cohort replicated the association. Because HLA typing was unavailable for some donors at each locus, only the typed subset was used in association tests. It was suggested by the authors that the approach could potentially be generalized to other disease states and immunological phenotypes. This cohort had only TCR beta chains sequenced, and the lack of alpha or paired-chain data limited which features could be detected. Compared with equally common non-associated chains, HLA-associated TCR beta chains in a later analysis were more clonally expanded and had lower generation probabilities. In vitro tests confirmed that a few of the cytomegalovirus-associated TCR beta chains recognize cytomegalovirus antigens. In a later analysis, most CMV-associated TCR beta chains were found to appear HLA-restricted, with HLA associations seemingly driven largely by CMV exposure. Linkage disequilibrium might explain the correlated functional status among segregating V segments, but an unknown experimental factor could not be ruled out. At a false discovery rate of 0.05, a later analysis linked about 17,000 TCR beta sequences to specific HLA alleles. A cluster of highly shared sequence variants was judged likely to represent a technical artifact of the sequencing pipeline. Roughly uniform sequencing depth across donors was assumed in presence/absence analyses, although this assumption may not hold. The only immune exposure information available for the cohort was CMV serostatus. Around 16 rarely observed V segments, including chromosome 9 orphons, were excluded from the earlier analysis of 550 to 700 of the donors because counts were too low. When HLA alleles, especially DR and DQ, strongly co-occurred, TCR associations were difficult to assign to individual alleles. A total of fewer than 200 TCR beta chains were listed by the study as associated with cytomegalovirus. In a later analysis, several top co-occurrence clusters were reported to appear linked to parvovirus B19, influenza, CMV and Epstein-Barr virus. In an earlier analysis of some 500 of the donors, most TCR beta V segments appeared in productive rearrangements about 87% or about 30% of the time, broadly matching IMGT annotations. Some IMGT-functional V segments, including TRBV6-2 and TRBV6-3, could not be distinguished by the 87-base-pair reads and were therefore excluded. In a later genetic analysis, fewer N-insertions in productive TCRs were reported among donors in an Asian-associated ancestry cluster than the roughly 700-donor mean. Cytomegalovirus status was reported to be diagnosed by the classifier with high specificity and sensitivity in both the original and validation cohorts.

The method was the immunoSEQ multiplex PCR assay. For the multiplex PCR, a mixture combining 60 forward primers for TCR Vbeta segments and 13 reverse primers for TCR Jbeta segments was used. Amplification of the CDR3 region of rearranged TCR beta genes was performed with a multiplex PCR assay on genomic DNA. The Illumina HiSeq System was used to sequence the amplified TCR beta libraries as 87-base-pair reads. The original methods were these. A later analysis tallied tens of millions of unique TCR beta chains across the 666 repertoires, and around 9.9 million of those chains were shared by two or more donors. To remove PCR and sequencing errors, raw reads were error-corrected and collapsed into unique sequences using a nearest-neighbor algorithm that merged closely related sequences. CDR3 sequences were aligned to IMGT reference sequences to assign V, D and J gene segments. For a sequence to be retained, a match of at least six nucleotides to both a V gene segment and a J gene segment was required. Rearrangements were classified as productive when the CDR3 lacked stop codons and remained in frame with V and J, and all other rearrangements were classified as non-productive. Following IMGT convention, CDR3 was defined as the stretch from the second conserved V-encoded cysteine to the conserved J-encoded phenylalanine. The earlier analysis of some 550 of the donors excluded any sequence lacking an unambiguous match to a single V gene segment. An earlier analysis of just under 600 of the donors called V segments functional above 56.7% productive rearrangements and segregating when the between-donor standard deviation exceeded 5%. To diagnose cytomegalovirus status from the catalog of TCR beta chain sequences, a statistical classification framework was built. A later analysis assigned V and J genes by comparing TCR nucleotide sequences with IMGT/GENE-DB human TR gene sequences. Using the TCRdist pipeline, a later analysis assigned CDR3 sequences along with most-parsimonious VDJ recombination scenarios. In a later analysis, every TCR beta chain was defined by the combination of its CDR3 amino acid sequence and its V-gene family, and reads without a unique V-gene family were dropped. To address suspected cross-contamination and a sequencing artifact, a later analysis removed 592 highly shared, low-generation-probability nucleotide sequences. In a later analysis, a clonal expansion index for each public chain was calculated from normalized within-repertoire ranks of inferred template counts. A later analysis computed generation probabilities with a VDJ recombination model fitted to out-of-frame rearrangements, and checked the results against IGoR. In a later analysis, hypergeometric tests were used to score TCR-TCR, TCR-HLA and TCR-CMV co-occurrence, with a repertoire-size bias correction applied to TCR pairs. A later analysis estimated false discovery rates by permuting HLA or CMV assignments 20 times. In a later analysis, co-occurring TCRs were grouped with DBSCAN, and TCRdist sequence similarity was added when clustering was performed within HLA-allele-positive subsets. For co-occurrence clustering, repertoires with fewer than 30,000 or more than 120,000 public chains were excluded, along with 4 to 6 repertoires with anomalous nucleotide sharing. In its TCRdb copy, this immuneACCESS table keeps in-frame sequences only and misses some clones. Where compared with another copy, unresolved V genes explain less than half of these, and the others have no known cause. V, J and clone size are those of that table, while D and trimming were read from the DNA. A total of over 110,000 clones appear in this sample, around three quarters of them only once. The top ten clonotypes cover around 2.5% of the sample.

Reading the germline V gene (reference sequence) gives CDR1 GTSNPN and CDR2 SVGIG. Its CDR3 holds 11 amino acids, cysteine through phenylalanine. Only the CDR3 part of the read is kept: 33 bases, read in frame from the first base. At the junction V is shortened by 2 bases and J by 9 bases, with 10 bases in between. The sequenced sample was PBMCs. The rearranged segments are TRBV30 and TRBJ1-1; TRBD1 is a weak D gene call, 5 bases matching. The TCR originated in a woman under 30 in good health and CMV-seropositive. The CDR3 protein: CAWSMAGKAFF. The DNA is TGTGCCTGGAGTATGGCAGGGAAAGCTTTCTTT.